Below, 5 T cell receptor beta chains from the same sample are listed, as sequenced in a study of blood T cell repertoires in COVID-19. TCRdb's table, derived via immunoSEQ multiplex PCR, lists solely in-frame clones and lacks some. The sample holds some 130,000 clones, roughly 87% seen once. Sequencing was carried out using PBMCs or T cells enriched from blood (not recorded which). Receptors were obtained from a man aged 25-45 years who had recovered from COVID-19.

The chain links TRBV25-1 to TRBJ2-5; D may be TRBD1 (5 bases). V lost 5 bases and J lost 4, with 11 bases in between. The CDR3 is made up of 13 amino acids. CDR1 and CDR2 (germline): MGHDK, SYGVNS. The CDR3 DNA is TGTGCCAGCAGTTTGGGGCTAACAGAGACCCAGTACTTC. Translation: CASSLGLTETQYF.

The genes are TRBV9 and TRBJ1-1, with 9 positions matching TRBD1. V lost 4 bases and J lost 3; bases outside the gene matches: 4. This CDR3 has 14 amino acids. CDR1 is SGDLS and CDR2 is YYNGEE in the germline V gene. CDR3 region: CASSRDRGDTEAFF. DNA for the CDR3: TGTGCCAGCAGCAGAGACAGGGGGGACACTGAAGCTTTCTTT.

This chain links TRBV5-1 with TRBJ2-5, with 7 nucleotides matching TRBD2. Germline trimming cut 1 base from V and 1 base from J; bases unmatched to any gene: 7. Per germline, CDR1 SGHRS and CDR2 YFSETQ. CDR3 length equals 16 residues. The CDR3 DNA follows: TGCGCCAGCAGCTTGACTCCAGCGGGGCCCCAAGAGACCCAGTACTTC. It specifies CASSLTPAGPQETQYF.

The count of this clone is one. The rearrangement uses TRBV30 and TRBJ2-3; D unresolved. CDR1 is GTSNPN and CDR2 is SVGIG in the germline V gene (reference sequence). Trimming stripped 3 bases from V and 2 bases from J, with 3 bases between. CDR3 length: 11 amino acids. The CDR3 nucleotides are TGTGCCTGGAGCGTCACAGATACGCAGTATTTT. Protein: CAWSVTDTQYF. The whole variable domain, remainder taken from reference TRBV30 and TRBJ2-3, is SQTIHQWPATLVQPVGSPLSLECTVEGTSNPNLYWYRQAAGRGLQLLFYSVGIGQISSEVPQNLSASRPQDRQFILSSKKLLLSDSGFYLCAWSVTDTQYFGPGTRLTVL.

This clone was counted once. This chain connects TRBV5-4 to TRBJ2-5, with unresolved D. CDR1 and CDR2 from the germline V gene are SGHNT and YYREEE (reference sequence). The germline V and J ends were trimmed by 1 base and 2 bases, with 6 bases remaining between them. The CDR3 is made up of 13 amino acids. The CDR3, as DNA: TGTGCCAGCAGCTTGCCACAGCAAGAGACCCAGTACTTC. The encoded protein is CASSLPQQETQYF.